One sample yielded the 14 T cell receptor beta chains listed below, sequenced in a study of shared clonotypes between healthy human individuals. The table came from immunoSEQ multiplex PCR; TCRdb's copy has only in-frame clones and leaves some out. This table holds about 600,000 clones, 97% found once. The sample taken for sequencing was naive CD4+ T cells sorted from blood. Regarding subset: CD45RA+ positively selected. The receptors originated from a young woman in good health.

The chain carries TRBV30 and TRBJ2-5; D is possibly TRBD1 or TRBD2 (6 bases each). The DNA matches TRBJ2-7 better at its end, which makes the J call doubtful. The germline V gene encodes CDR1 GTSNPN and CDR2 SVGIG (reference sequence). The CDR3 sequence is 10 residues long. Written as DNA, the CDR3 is TGTGCCTGCGGGGGCCACGAGCAGTACTTC. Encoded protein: CACGGHEQYF.

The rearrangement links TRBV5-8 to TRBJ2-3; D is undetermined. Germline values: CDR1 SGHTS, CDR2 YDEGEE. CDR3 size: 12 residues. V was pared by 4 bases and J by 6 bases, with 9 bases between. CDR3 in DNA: TGTGCCAGCAGCCGTAGGGTGGATACGCAGTATTTT. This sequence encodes CASSRRVDTQYF.

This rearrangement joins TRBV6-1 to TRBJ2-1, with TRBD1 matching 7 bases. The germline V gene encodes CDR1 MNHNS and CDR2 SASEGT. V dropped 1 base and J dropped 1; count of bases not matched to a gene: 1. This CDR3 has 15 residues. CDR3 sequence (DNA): TGTGCCAGCAGTGAAGAGGGGGCTTCCTACAATGAGCAGTTCTTC. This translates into CASSEEGASYNEQFF.

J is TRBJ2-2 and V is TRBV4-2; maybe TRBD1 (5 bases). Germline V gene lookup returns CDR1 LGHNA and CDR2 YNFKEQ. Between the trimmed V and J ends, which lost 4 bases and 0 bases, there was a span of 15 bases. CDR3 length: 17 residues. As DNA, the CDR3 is TGTGCCAGCAGCCCAAGGGTAGGGGTAGCGAACACCGGGGAGCTGTTTTTT. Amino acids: CASSPRVGVANTGELFF.

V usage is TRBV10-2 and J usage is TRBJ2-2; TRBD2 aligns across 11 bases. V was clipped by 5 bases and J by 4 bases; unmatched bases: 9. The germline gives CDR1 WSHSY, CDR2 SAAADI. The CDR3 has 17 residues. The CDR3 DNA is TGCGCCAGCAGTCTAGTAGAACTAGCGGGAGTCACCGGGGAGCTGTTTTTT. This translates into CASSLVELAGVTGELFF.

CDR3 nucleotides: TGTGCCAGTAGTCACATAGAAGAGACCCAGTACTTC. Its protein product is CASSHIEETQYF. The V and J genes are TRBV19 and TRBJ2-5, with D unclear. Germline-derived CDR1 and CDR2 are LNHDA and SQIVND (reference sequence). The CDR3 has 12 residues. V gave up 5 bases and J gave up 3 bases, with 7 bases separating them.

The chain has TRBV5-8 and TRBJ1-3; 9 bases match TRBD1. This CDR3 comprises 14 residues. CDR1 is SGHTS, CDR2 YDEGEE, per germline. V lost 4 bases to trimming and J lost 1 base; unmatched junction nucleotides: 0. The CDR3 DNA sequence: TGTGCCAGCAGCGGGACAGGGTCTGGAAACACCATATATTTT. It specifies CASSGTGSGNTIYF. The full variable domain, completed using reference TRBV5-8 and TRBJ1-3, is EAGVTQSPTHLIKTRGQQATLRCSPISGHTSVYWYQQALGLGLQFLLWYDEGEERNRGNFPPRFSGRQFPNYSSELNVNALELEDSALYLCASSGTGSGNTIYFGEGSWLTVV.

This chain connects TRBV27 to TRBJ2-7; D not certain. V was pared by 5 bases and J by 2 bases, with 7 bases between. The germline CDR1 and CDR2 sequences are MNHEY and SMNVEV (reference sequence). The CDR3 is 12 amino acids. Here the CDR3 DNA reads TGTGCCAGCAGTCCTCGGACCTACGAGCAGTACTTC. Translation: CASSPRTYEQYF.

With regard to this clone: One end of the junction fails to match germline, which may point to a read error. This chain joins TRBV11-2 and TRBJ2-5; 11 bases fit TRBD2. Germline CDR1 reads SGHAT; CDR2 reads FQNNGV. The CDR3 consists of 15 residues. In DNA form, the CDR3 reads TGTGCCAGCAGCGCCATCTCCGGGACTAGCGGTCCCCAGGACTTC. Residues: CASSAISGTSGPQDF. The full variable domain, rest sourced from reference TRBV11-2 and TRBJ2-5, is EAGVAQSPRYKIIEKRQSVAFWCNPISGHATLYWYQQILGQGPKLLIQFQNNGVVDDSQLPKDRFSAERLKGVDSTLKIQPAKLEDSAVYLCASSAISGTSGPQDFGPGTRLLVL.

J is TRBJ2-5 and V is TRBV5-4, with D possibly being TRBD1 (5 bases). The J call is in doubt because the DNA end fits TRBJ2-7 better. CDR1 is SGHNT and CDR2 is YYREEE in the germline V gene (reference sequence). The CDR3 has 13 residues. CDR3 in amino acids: CASSSQQDYEQYF. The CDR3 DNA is TGTGCCAGCAGCTCCCAACAGGACTACGAGCAGTACTTC.

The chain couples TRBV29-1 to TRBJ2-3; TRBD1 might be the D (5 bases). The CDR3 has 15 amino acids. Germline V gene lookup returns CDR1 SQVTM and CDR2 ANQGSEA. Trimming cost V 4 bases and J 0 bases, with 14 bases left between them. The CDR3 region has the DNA TGCAGCGTTGTCCCAGGGATCCAAAGCACAGATACGCAGTATTTT. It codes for CSVVPGIQSTDTQYF.

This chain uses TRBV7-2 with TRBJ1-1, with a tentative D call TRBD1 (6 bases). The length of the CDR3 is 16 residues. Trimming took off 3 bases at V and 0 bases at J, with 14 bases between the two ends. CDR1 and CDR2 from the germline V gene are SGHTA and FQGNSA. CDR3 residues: CASSLVAGTLNTEAFF. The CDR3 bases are TGTGCCAGCAGCTTGGTCGCCGGGACATTGAACACTGAAGCTTTCTTT.

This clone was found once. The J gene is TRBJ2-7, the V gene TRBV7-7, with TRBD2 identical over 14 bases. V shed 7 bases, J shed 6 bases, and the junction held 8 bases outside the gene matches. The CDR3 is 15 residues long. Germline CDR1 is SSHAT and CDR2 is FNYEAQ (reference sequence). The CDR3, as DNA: TGTGCCAGCATGCCGGGACTAGCGGGAGCTGGCGAGCAGTACTTC. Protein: CASMPGLAGAGEQYF.

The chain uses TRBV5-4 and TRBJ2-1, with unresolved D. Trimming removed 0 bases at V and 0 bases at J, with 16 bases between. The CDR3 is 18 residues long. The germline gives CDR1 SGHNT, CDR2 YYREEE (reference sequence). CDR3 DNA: TGTGCCAGCAGCTTGGACGGTGGGATTACTGGCTCCTACAATGAGCAGTTCTTC. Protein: CASSLDGGITGSYNEQFF.